Reported below is one TCR beta chain. This sample stems from a study of PD-L1 blockade in urothelial cancer. The wider study: Samples came from 3 weeks, at the second dose, and 6 weeks into treatment.

Time point meaning: peripheral blood 6 weeks after treatment start. V was shortened by 3 bases and J by 0 bases, with 17 bases between the two germline ends. CDR1 is KGHSH and CDR2 is LQKENI in the germline V gene. The CDR3 runs to 17 residues. The table came from immunoSEQ multiplex PCR; TCRdb's copy has only in-frame clones and leaves some out. The table records some 40,000 clones, about 90% of them present only once. This TCR derives from a man between 65 and 85 years old with urothelial cancer. V and J are TRBV18 and TRBJ1-1, with a weak D call TRBD1 (6 bases). The sequences come from PBMCs, collected around atezolizumab (anti-PD-L1) treatment. CDR3 protein: CASSPSRTGTMNTEAFF. CDR3 DNA: TGTGCCAGCTCACCGTCCCGAACAGGGACGATGAACACTGAAGCTTTCTTT.